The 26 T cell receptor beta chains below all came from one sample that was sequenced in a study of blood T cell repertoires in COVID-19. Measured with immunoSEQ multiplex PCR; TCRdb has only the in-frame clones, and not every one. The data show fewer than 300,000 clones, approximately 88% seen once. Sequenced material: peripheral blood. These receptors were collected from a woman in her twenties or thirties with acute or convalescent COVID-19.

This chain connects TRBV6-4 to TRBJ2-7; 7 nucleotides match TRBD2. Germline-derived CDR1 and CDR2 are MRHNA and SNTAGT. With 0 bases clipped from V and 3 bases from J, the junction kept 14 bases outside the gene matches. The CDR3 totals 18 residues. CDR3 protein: CASSDSTSGISRVYEQYF. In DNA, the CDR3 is TGTGCCAGCAGTGACTCGACAAGCGGGATCAGCAGGGTCTACGAGCAGTACTTC.

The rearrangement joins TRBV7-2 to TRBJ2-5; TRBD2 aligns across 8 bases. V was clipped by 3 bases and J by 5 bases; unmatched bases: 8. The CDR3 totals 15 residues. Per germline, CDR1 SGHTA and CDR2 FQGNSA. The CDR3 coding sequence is TGTGCCAGCAGCTTGATATTACGGGGGGGCGAGACCCAGTACTTC. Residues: CASSLILRGGETQYF.

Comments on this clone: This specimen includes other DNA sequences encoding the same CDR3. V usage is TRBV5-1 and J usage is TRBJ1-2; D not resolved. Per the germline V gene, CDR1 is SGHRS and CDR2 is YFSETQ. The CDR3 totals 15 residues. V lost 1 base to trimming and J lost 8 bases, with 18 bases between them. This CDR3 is CASSLNTAGSIGYTF. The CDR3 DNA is TGCGCCAGCAGCTTGAACACGGCGGGTTCCATAGGCTACACCTTC.

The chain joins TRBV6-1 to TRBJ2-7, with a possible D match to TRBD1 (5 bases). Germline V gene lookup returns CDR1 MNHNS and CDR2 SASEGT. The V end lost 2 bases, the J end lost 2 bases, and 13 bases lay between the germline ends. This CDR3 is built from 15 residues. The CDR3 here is CASSEFEGATYEQYF. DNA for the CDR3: TGTGCCAGCAGTGAATTCGAAGGGGCCACCTACGAGCAGTACTTC.

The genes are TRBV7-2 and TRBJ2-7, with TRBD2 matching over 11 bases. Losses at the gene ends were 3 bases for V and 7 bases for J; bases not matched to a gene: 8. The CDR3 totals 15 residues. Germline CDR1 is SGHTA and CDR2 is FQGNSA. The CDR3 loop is CASSFLAGGPEEQYF. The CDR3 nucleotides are TGTGCCAGCAGCTTTCTAGCGGGAGGCCCAGAGGAGCAGTACTTC. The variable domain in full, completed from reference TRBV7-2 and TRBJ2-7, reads GAGVSQSPSNKVTEKGKDVELRCDPISGHTALYWYRQSLGQGLEFLIYFQGNSAPDKSGLPSDRFSAERTGGSVSTLTIQRTQQEDSAVYLCASSFLAGGPEEQYFGPGTRLTVT.

Written as DNA, the CDR3 is TGTGCCACCAGCGGCCACCCTCAGGGTGGCACAGATACGCAGTATTTT. Translating gives CATSGHPQGGTDTQYF. The V and J genes are TRBV24-1 and TRBJ2-3, with D possibly TRBD1 on 5 matching bases. Per germline, CDR1 KGHDR and CDR2 SFDVKD. Deletions cut 7 bases from V and 1 base from J, with 17 bases between. CDR3 length equals 16 residues.

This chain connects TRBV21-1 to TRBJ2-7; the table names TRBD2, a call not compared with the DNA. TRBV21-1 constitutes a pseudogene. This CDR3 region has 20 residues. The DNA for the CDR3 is TGTGCCAGCAGCAAACGGGTTCTGGCAGGTCGGACTAGCGGGAGATACGAGCAGTACTTC. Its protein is CASSKRVLAGRTSGRYEQYF.

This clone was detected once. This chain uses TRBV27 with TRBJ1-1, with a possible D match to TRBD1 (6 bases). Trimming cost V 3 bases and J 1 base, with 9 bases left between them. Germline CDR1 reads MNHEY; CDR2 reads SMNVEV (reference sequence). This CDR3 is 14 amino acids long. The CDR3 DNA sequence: TGTGCCAGCAGTTTGCGGGGGCCGAACACTGAAGCTTTCTTT. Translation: CASSLRGPNTEAFF.

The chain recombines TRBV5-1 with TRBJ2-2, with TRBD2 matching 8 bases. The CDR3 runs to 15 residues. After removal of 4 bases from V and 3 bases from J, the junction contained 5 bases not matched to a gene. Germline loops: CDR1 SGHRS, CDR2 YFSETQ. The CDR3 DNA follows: TGCGCCAGCAGCCTTAGCGGGAAGGACACCGGGGAGCTGTTTTTT. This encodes CASSLSGKDTGELFF.

CDR3 loop: CASSAWARNTEAFF. The CDR3, as DNA: TGTGCCAGCAGCGCATGGGCTCGGAACACTGAAGCTTTCTTT. This chain uses TRBV11-2 with TRBJ1-1; D unclear. V was cut by 5 bases and J by 1 base, with 11 bases left in between. Germline values: CDR1 SGHAT, CDR2 FQNNGV. The CDR3 consists of 14 residues. The entire variable domain, with the rest obtained from reference TRBV11-2 and TRBJ1-1, is as follows: EAGVAQSPRYKIIEKRQSVAFWCNPISGHATLYWYQQILGQGPKLLIQFQNNGVVDDSQLPKDRFSAERLKGVDSTLKIQPAKLEDSAVYLCASSAWARNTEAFFGQGTRLTVV.

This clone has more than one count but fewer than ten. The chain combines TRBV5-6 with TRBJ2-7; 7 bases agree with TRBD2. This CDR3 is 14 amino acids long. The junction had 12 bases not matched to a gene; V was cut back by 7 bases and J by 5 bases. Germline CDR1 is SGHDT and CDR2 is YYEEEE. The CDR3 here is CASDDGRPPHEQYF. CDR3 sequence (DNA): TGTGCCAGCGATGACGGGAGGCCTCCCCACGAGCAGTACTTC.

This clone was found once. The DNA of the CDR3 is TGTGCCAGCAGTGAAAGACGGGCGGGCAGCGGGAGAACAGATACGCAGTATTTT. Protein sequence: CASSERRAGSGRTDTQYF. This chain uses TRBV6-1 with TRBJ2-3; 8 bases map to TRBD2. The germline V gene has CDR1 MNHNS and CDR2 SASEGT. CDR3 length equals 18 residues. Germline trimming cut 2 bases from V and 3 bases from J; bases unmatched to any gene: 13.

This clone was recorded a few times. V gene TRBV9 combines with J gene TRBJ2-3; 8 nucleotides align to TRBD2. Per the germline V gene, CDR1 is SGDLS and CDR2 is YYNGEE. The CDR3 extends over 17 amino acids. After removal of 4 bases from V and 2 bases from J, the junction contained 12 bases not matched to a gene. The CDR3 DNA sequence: TGTGCCAGCAGCCCCACCCAAGCGGGAGCTCACACAGATACGCAGTATTTT. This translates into CASSPTQAGAHTDTQYF.

The CDR3: CASSLGLDDEQYF. For the CDR3, the DNA is TGTGCCAGCAGCCTGGGGCTGGATGACGAGCAGTACTTC. The chain is built from TRBV7-2 and TRBJ2-7, with D possibly matching TRBD1 (5 bases). The CDR3 sequence is 13 residues long. Germline V gene data show CDR1 as SGHTA and CDR2 as FQGNSA. V shed 5 bases and J shed 5 bases, with 13 bases lying between them.

The CDR3 region has the DNA TGTGCCTGGACTCCCTCTGCCCCGCTCGGGACCCAGTACTTC. Translated, it gives CAWTPSAPLGTQYF. J is TRBJ2-5 and V is TRBV30, with D unclear. Trimming pared 4 bases from V and 7 bases from J, leaving 19 bases between. The CDR3 has 14 residues. CDR1 is GTSNPN, CDR2 SVGIG, per germline (reference sequence).

The CDR3 DNA reads as TGCGCCAGCAGCTTGGTAGCGGAGGGTTACAATGAGCAGTTCTTC. Its translation: CASSLVAEGYNEQFF. The chain links TRBV5-1 to TRBJ2-1, with a tentative D call TRBD2 (6 bases). CDR1 SGHRS and CDR2 YFSETQ come from the germline V gene. Deletions cut 0 bases from V and 4 bases from J, with 11 bases between. The CDR3 length is 15 residues. The full variable domain, completed using reference TRBV5-1 and TRBJ2-1, is KAGVTQTPRYLIKTRGQQVTLSCSPISGHRSVSWYQQTPGQGLQFLFEYFSETQRNKGNFPGRFSGRQFSNSRSEMNVSTLELGDSALYLCASSLVAEGYNEQFFGPGTRLTVL.

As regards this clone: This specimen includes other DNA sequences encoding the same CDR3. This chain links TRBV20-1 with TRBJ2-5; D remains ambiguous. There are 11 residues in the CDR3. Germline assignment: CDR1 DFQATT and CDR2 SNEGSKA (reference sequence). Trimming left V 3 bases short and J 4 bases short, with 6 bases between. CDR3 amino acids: CSASTGETQYF. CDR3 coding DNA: TGCAGTGCTAGCACGGGAGAGACCCAGTACTTC.

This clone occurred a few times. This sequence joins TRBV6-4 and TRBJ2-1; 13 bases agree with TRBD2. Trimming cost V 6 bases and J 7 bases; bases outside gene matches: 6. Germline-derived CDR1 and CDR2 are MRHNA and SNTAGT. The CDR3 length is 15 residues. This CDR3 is CASSRTSGSANEQFF. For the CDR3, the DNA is TGTGCCAGCAGCCGGACTAGCGGGAGTGCTAATGAGCAGTTCTTC.

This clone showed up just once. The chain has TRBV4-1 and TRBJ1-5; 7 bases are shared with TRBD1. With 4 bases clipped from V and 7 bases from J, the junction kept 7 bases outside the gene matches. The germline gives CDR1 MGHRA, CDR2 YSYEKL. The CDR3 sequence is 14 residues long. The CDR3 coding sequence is TGCGCCAGCAGCCGTGACAGGGTGGGACAGCCCCAGCATTTT. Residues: CASSRDRVGQPQHF.

The CDR3 DNA reads TGTGCCAGTGGTCGGACTACGGACTACGAGCAGTACTTC. Translated: CASGRTTDYEQYF. V usage is TRBV19 and J usage is TRBJ2-7, with TRBD2 as a possible D gene (6 bases). Trimming removed 8 bases at V and 3 bases at J, with 14 bases between. Germline CDR1 LNHDA, CDR2 SQIVND (reference sequence). The CDR3 spans 13 residues.

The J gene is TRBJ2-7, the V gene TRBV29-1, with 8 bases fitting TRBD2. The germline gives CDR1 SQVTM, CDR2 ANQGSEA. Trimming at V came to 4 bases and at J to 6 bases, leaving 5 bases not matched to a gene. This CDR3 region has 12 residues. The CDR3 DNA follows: TGCAGCGTTGGAGCGGGAGTCGGCGAGCAGTACTTC. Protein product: CSVGAGVGEQYF.

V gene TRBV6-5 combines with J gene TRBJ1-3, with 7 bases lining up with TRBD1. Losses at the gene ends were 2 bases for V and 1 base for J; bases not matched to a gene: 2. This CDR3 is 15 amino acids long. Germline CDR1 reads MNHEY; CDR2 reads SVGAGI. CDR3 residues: CASSYRGRSGNTIYF. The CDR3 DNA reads TGTGCCAGCAGTTACAGGGGGCGGTCTGGAAACACCATATATTTT.

CDR3 in amino acids: CSASPVSATGNTIYF. The CDR3 nucleotides are TGCAGTGCTAGTCCCGTCAGCGCTACTGGAAACACCATATATTTT. This sequence joins TRBV20-1 and TRBJ1-3; the D is unclear. The CDR3 totals 15 residues. The germline V and J ends were trimmed by 3 bases and 2 bases, with 14 bases remaining between them. CDR1 and CDR2 from the germline V gene are DFQATT and SNEGSKA (reference sequence).

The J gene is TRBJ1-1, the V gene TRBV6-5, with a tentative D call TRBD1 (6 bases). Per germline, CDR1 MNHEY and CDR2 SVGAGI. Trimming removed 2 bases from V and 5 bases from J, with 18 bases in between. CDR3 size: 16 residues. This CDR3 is CASSYTGGGASTEAFF. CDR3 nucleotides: TGTGCCAGCAGTTACACCGGGGGGGGCGCATCTACTGAAGCTTTCTTT.

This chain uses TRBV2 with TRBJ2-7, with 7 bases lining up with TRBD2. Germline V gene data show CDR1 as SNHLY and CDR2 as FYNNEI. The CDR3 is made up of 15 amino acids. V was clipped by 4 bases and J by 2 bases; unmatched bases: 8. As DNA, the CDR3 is TGTGCCAGCAGTGTCCGCCTAGCGGTTACCTACGAGCAGTACTTC. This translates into CASSVRLAVTYEQYF. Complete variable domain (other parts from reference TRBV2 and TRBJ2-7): EPEVTQTPSHQVTQMGQEVILRCVPISNHLYFYWYRQILGQKVEFLVSFYNNEISEKSEIFDDQFSVERPDGSNFTLKIRSTKLEDSAMYFCASSVRLAVTYEQYFGPGTRLTVT.

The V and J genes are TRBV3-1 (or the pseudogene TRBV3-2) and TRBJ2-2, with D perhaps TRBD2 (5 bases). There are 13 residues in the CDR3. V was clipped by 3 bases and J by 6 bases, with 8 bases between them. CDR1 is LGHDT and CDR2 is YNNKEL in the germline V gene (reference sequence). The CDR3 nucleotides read TGTGCCAGCAGCCAGGCCGGGGCCGGGGAGCTGTTTTTT. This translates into CASSQAGAGELFF.